The T cell receptor beta chain under discussion was sequenced for a study of blood T cells in healthy people across ages. General study results and limits: More naive CD4+ cells and higher diversity marked long-lived donors relative to aged donors. Naive T cell percentage showed a strong correlation with TCR beta diversity.

Turning to this clonotype: Antigen specificity is unknown.

CDR1 KGHDR and CDR2 SFDVKD come from the germline V gene. The V end lost 4 bases, the J end lost 2 bases, and 12 bases lay between the germline ends. The CDR3 has 15 residues. The authors ran a second PCR of roughly 6 to 12 cycles using a sample-barcoded 5' primer and a J-beta primer mix. TCRdb re-called the 5' RACE reads with MiXCR, one entry per CDR3 protein. This sample has 500,000 to 650,000 distinct CDR3 sequences, with about a quarter found just once. These same records also appear under a second study, on T cells of mothers and their children.

This clonotype was obtained from a boy aged 2 to 10 in good health. The chain recombines TRBV24-1 with TRBJ2-3; possible D gene TRBD2, 6 bases. Sequences were obtained from blood. The CDR3 sequence: CATSDRSGYTDTQYF. In DNA, the CDR3 is TGTGCCACCAGTGACCGTAGCGGTTACACAGATACGCAGTATTTT.